This T cell receptor (beta chain) was obtained from a study of blood T cell repertoires in COVID-19. Study summary: Some COVID-19 samples were acute and others convalescent; all came from the United States, Italy and Spain. PBMCs, B-cell-depleted T cells, or T cells provided the cDNA or gDNA that made up the material.

Original data processing: Quantification of nucleated cells was approximated via reference gene primer amplification. Only in-frame clones appear in the TCRdb table, and some are missing; sequencing was by immunoSEQ multiplex PCR. The V and J calls and clone size are taken from that table; D and trimming were inferred from the DNA. The data contain 300,000 or so clones, around 87% of them singletons. Sample: peripheral blood. The sequence derives from a woman aged 35 to 49 who had recovered from COVID-19.

The CDR3 DNA reads as TGTGCCAGCAGCTTAGCGCGAGGCCTGGGGGGCTATGGCTACACCTTC. It translates to CASSLARGLGGYGYTF. The chain carries TRBV7-2 and TRBJ1-2; D is perhaps TRBD1 (5 bases). The CDR3 extends over 16 amino acids. Trimming stripped 0 bases from V and 4 bases from J, with 15 bases between. Germline V gives CDR1 SGHTA, CDR2 FQGNSA.